The 12 T cell receptor beta chains given below trace back to one sample, sequenced in a study of T-cell memory formation after mild COVID-19. TCRdb used MiXCR to reprocess the 5' RACE reads, holding one entry per CDR3 protein. The sample has over 500,000 distinct CDR3 sequences; 15% to 20% are singletons. The sample comprised PBMCs or a T cell subset sorted from them (not recorded which). These receptors came from an adult woman who had mild COVID-19 (a few samples of this study predate the infection). Cell type and time point are not known.

This clonotype was seen a few times. The genes are TRBV6-2 or TRBV6-3 and TRBJ2-1; D is possibly TRBD2 (6 bases). CDR1 and CDR2 from the germline V gene are MNHEY and SVGEGT. CDR3 length: 13 residues. With 2 bases removed from V and 8 bases from J, the gap between germline ends came to 10 bases. Here the CDR3 reads CASSYGRLYEQFF. CDR3 in DNA: TGTGCCAGCAGTTACGGGAGGTTGTATGAGCAGTTCTTC.

The chain joins TRBV29-1 to TRBJ2-1, with TRBD2 matching 9 bases. Trimming at V came to 4 bases and at J to 10 bases, leaving 5 bases not matched to a gene. Germline assignment: CDR1 SQVTM and CDR2 ANQGSEA. The CDR3 spans 12 residues. The DNA for the CDR3 is TGCAGCGTTGGGGGACTAGCCCCCGAGCAGTTCTTC. Translating gives CSVGGLAPEQFF.

This rearrangement joins TRBV29-1 to TRBJ2-7, with 8 nucleotides matching TRBD1. Looked up from germline, CDR1 is SQVTM and CDR2 is ANQGSEA. J gave up 0 bases and V 7 bases, and 5 bases lay outside the gene matches. This CDR3 is built from 13 residues. CDR3 amino acids: CSGLTGDSYEQYF. In nucleotides, the CDR3 is TGCAGCGGGCTGACAGGGGACTCCTACGAGCAGTACTTC.

The chain couples TRBV6-2 or TRBV6-3 to TRBJ2-1; 9 bases are a match to TRBD1. Germline-derived CDR1 and CDR2 are MNHEY and SVGEGT. V dropped 4 bases and J dropped 7; count of bases not matched to a gene: 5. The CDR3 is 14 amino acids. CDR3 amino acids: CASSSYRGRNEQFF. CDR3 DNA sequence: TGTGCCAGCAGTTCATACAGGGGGCGGAATGAGCAGTTCTTC.

The chain uses TRBV5-1 and TRBJ1-4; 9 positions match TRBD1. Trimming removed 0 bases from V and 8 bases from J; junction bases left unmatched: 8. Germline-derived CDR1 and CDR2 are SGHRS and YFSETQ. The CDR3 totals 16 residues. The CDR3 bases are TGCGCCAGCAGCTTGGGAGCCGGGACAGGGCTCGAAAAACTGTTTTTT. Residues: CASSLGAGTGLEKLFF.

This clonotype was detected a few times. V gene TRBV11-2 combines with J gene TRBJ2-7, with TRBD2 matching 7 bases. Trimming removed 5 bases from V and 0 bases from J; junction bases left unmatched: 10. The CDR3 consists of 16 residues. Germline V gives CDR1 SGHAT, CDR2 FQNNGV. As DNA, the CDR3 is TGTGCCAGCAGCCCAATAGCGGGCCACCGCTCCTACGAGCAGTACTTC. The encoded protein is CASSPIAGHRSYEQYF.

The chain joins TRBV6-5 to TRBJ1-1; no clear D. Looked up from germline, CDR1 is MNHEY and CDR2 is SVGAGI. This CDR3 contains 13 residues. With 7 bases removed from V and 1 base from J, the gap between germline ends came to 10 bases. CDR3 amino acids: CASNSVGNTEAFF. Here the CDR3 DNA reads TGTGCCAGCAACTCCGTCGGGAACACTGAAGCTTTCTTT.

The chain recombines TRBV18 with TRBJ2-2; unclear D gene. With 3 bases removed from V and 5 bases from J, the gap between germline ends came to 16 bases. This CDR3 spans 16 amino acids. Per the germline V gene, CDR1 is KGHSH and CDR2 is LQKENI. Here the CDR3 reads CASSPAYLAGTGELFF. In DNA, the CDR3 is TGTGCCAGCTCACCTGCGTATCTGGCTGGAACCGGGGAGCTGTTTTTT.

There are a few counts of this clonotype. This rearrangement joins TRBV6-2 or TRBV6-3 to TRBJ1-1; no reliable D call. Germline V lookup: CDR1 MNHEY, CDR2 SVGEGT. The CDR3 extends over 14 amino acids. V was trimmed by 7 bases and J by 3 bases, leaving 15 bases between them. The CDR3 nucleotides are TGTGCCAGCAACGCCGGCGCGATGGACACTGAAGCTTTCTTT. Amino acids: CASNAGAMDTEAFF.

The rearrangement joins TRBV9 to TRBJ2-3, with TRBD2 as a possible D gene (6 bases). Germline-derived CDR1 and CDR2 are SGDLS and YYNGEE. Trimming removed 0 bases at V and 4 bases at J, with 12 bases between. The CDR3 has 15 amino acids. CDR3 region: CASSVGGTPPDTQYF. The CDR3 bases are TGTGCCAGCAGCGTAGGAGGGACTCCCCCAGATACGCAGTATTTT.

This clonotype was seen many times. The genes are TRBV9 and TRBJ2-7; 7 bases match TRBD2. CDR3 size: 16 residues. Germline CDR1 is SGDLS and CDR2 is YYNGEE. The V and J ends lost 0 bases and 3 bases, in that order; junction bases with no gene match: 9. CDR3 DNA: TGTGCCAGCAGCGTAGGCAGCGGGACCTTCGACTACGAGCAGTACTTC. Its translation: CASSVGSGTFDYEQYF.

The J gene is TRBJ2-1, the V gene TRBV5-1; 12 positions match TRBD2. This CDR3 has 16 residues. Losses at the gene ends were 4 bases for V and 3 bases for J; bases not matched to a gene: 5. Germline V lookup: CDR1 SGHRS, CDR2 YFSETQ. The CDR3 sequence is CASSEGLAGFYNEQFF. The CDR3, as DNA: TGCGCCAGCAGCGAAGGACTAGCGGGATTCTACAATGAGCAGTTCTTC.